This TCR beta chain was sequenced during a study of blood T cell repertoires in COVID-19 (dated by TCRdb to about 2020). A note on the overall study: Samples from collaborators originated in the United States, Italy and Spain and spanned both the acute and convalescent phases of COVID-19. The repertoires were made available in a free public database intended to serve as a resource for research on the immune response to SARS-CoV-2. Where available, HLA class I and class II types were taken from metadata supplied by the sample provider and were not determined by assay-based typing. Nearly every sample came with metadata listing a de-identified subject ID, COVID-19 status, age in years and sex. Samples were obtained from the ongoing ImmuneRACE study (first 160 participants) and from over 1,000 subjects provided by 6 global collaborators. The material from the prospective study consisted of cDNA or gDNA derived from T cells, B-cell-depleted T cells, or PBMCs. The dataset comprised deeply sampled blood TCRbeta repertoires from subjects exposed to, actively infected with, or recovered from COVID-19. Findings and caveats that apply to the study as a whole: Clinical and demographic metadata were provided uncurated, with the amount varying by source and participant.

Collaborating institutions collected whole blood in K2EDTA tubes following their own protocols. Collaborator samples were shipped for TCRbeta analysis as frozen whole blood, isolated PBMCs, or DNA extracted from either sample type. Points on this clone: The target of this receptor is not known. No base-level quality is on record; no much larger clone is a single base apart.

TCRbeta CDR3 regions were amplified from genomic DNA using the immunoSEQ Assay, a bias-controlled multiplex PCR. As for how the authors treated the data: Within the assay, amplification of reference gene primers was used to estimate how many nucleated cells each sample contained. To quantify the absolute abundance of each unique TCRbeta CDR3 rearrangement, sequence reads were collapsed and filtered. For each sample, productive Simpson clonality was calculated as the square root of Simpson's diversity index across productive rearrangements. TCRdb carries this immuneACCESS record with in-frame sequences only. Its versions omit some clonotypes, under half of them owing to an unresolved V gene in the studies checked, with the rest unexplained. V and J calls and clone size are as listed in that table; D and trimming were resolved from the DNA. The sample table lists about 90,000 clones, 76% of them with a count of one. 7% of the sample rests with the top ten.

The germline V gene specifies SGHRS as CDR1 and YFSETQ as CDR2. The junction shows trimming of 0 bases on V and 5 bases on J, plus 14 bases between the germline ends. Measured from the cysteine to the phenylalanine, the CDR3 is 16 residues long. Only CDR3 DNA is held: 48 bases, read in frame from base 1. The chain uses TRBV5-1 and TRBJ2-2; matching of 6 bases hints at TRBD1 as the D gene. The TCR comes from a man in his 70s with acute or convalescent COVID-19. Input material: peripheral blood. CDR3 protein: CASSLVTGKLTGELFF. In nucleotide form, the sequence is TGCGCCAGCAGCTTGGTGACAGGTAAGTTGACCGGGGAGCTGTTTTTT.